The 21 T cell receptor beta chains presented below share a single source sample, sequenced in a study of T-cell reconstitution after alpha-beta-depleted transplantation in children. Unique molecular identifiers were used in preparing the TCRbeta library. From the PCR reads, TCRdb called clonotypes with MiXCR, one entry per CDR3 protein. This table has about 130,000 distinct CDR3 sequences, roughly 10% appearing once. The starting material was PBMCs, mostly from graft donor cells, obtained 180 days after TCRalphabeta/CD19-depleted stem cell transplant. The receptors derive from a girl under two years old who had a stem cell transplant for combined immunodeficiency, so the T cells may come from the graft donor.

The rearrangement joins TRBV20-1 to TRBJ2-7; 7 bases agree with TRBD1. The V gene's germline CDR1 is DFQATT and CDR2 SNEGSKA (reference sequence). Trimming removed 0 bases from V and 7 bases from J; junction bases left unmatched: 9. The CDR3 loop spans 14 amino acids. In DNA form, the CDR3 reads TGCAGTGCTAGAGATCCTAAGGACAGGCGGGAGCAGTACTTC. Its protein product is CSARDPKDRREQYF.

The rearrangement uses TRBV27 and TRBJ2-2, with D perhaps matching TRBD1 or TRBD2 (5 bases each). With 4 bases removed from V and 7 bases from J, the gap between germline ends came to 7 bases. Germline assignment: CDR1 MNHEY and CDR2 SMNVEV (reference sequence). This CDR3 is built from 12 residues. CDR3 sequence: CASSWGSGELFF. CDR3 in DNA: TGTGCCAGCAGTTGGGGGAGCGGGGAGCTGTTTTTT.

This clonotype appeared many times. This sequence joins TRBV5-1 and TRBJ1-1, with D possibly TRBD1 on 6 matching bases. Germline V lookup: CDR1 SGHRS, CDR2 YFSETQ. Trimming stripped 2 bases from V and 4 bases from J, with 15 bases between. The CDR3 spans 15 residues. The CDR3 sequence: CASSLSPGAGTEAFF. CDR3 nucleotides: TGCGCCAGCAGCTTATCTCCGGGGGCAGGCACTGAAGCTTTCTTT.

The sample holds a few counts of this clonotype. The chain employs TRBV5-5 and TRBJ2-3, with a weak D call TRBD1 (5 bases). The V and J ends lost 0 bases and 2 bases respectively, with 16 bases between them. Germline CDR1 reads SGHKS; CDR2 reads YYEKEE (reference sequence). CDR3 length equals 17 residues. DNA of the CDR3: TGTGCCAGCAGCTTGGAAGGGGCCGCTCGGTACACAGATACGCAGTATTTT. This codes for CASSLEGAARYTDTQYF.

This clonotype has more than one count but fewer than ten. The chain is built from TRBV12-3 or TRBV12-4 and TRBJ1-5; 9 bases agree with TRBD1. V shed 5 bases, J shed 11 bases, and the junction held 13 bases outside the gene matches. The CDR3 sequence is 15 residues long. CDR3 bases: TGTGCCAGCAGTCCTGGGACAGGGCCTGGGGCAACCCAGCATTTT. The encoded protein is CASSPGTGPGATQHF.

This clonotype has ten or more counts. The CDR3 region has the DNA TGTGCCAGCAGTGATCTGGGCTGGGACACCGGGGAGCTGTTTTTT. Its protein is CASSDLGWDTGELFF. The chain employs TRBV25-1 and TRBJ2-2; D is ambiguous. Trimming removed 3 bases at V and 3 bases at J, with 11 bases between. The length of the CDR3 is 15 residues. CDR1 and CDR2 from the germline V gene are MGHDK and SYGVNS.

This clonotype came up a few times. CDR3 protein: CASSLGDRITYEQYF. The CDR3 DNA reads as TGTGCCAGCAGCTTAGGGGACAGGATTACCTACGAGCAGTACTTC. This chain connects TRBV7-8 to TRBJ2-7; 8 positions match TRBD1. The CDR3 is 15 amino acids. Germline V CDR1 and CDR2: SGHVS, FQNEAQ. Trimming took 1 base from V and 2 from J; bases not matched to a gene: 4.

V and J are TRBV6-2 or TRBV6-3 and TRBJ2-1; D is perhaps TRBD1 or TRBD2 (5 bases each). V lost 2 bases and J 2 bases, leaving 10 bases between the germline ends. CDR1 and CDR2 from the germline V gene are MNHEY and SVGEGT. The CDR3 totals 15 residues. The CDR3 DNA is TGTGCCAGCAGTTACGGGGGTGCCCCCTACAATGAGCAGTTCTTC. It codes for CASSYGGAPYNEQFF.

This clonotype was recorded at least ten times. The rearrangement uses TRBV6-5 and TRBJ1-1; TRBD1 aligns across 7 bases. The CDR3 covers 15 residues. Germline V lookup: CDR1 MNHEY, CDR2 SVGAGI. The junction had 4 bases not matched to a gene; V was cut back by 2 bases and J by 1 base. The chain's CDR3 is CASSYGTDRNTEAFF. In DNA, the CDR3 is TGTGCCAGCAGTTACGGGACAGATCGGAACACTGAAGCTTTCTTT.

The J gene is TRBJ2-1, the V gene TRBV5-6; no clear D. The CDR3 loop spans 12 amino acids. Germline CDR1 is SGHDT and CDR2 is YYEEEE. Trimming left V 3 bases short and J 7 bases short, with 8 bases between. The CDR3 DNA sequence: TGTGCCAGCAGCTCCACAAGGAATGAGCAGTTCTTC. Residues: CASSSTRNEQFF.

By frequency in the sample, this clonotype is medium-sized. The chain uses TRBV6-5 and TRBJ2-1; 11 nucleotides match TRBD1. The germline CDR1 and CDR2 sequences are MNHEY and SVGAGI. V shed 1 base and J 5 bases; nucleotides not matched to a gene: 4. The CDR3 has 16 amino acids. The CDR3 here is CASSYLPGQGDNEQFF. DNA for the CDR3: TGTGCCAGCAGTTACTTACCGGGACAGGGGGACAATGAGCAGTTCTTC.

V gene TRBV12-3 or TRBV12-4 combines with J gene TRBJ1-6, with a tentative D call TRBD1 (6 bases). Trimming pared 7 bases from V and 7 bases from J, leaving 17 bases between. This CDR3 spans 15 amino acids. The CDR3 protein is CASNMNAGVNSPLHF. CDR3 nucleotide sequence: TGTGCCAGCAATATGAATGCAGGGGTAAATTCACCCCTCCACTTT.

The chain uses TRBV29-1 and TRBJ2-1, with TRBD1 as a possible D gene (5 bases). CDR1 and CDR2 from the germline V gene are SQVTM and ANQGSEA. This CDR3 comprises 13 residues. Trimming left V 4 bases short and J 3 bases short, with 10 bases between. The CDR3 spells CSVVGDSYNEQFF. The CDR3 DNA follows: TGCAGCGTTGTAGGGGATAGCTACAATGAGCAGTTCTTC.

This rearrangement joins TRBV18 to TRBJ2-1; a possible D gene is TRBD1 (6 bases). CDR3 length: 17 residues. From germline, CDR1 is KGHSH and CDR2 LQKENI. V was clipped by 2 bases and J by 1 base, with 15 bases between them. In DNA, the CDR3 is TGTGCCAGCTCACCAATCAGACAGGCCCCTTCCTACAATGAGCAGTTCTTC. It translates to CASSPIRQAPSYNEQFF.

This clonotype occurred a few times. V and J are TRBV27 and TRBJ2-5, with 10 nucleotides matching TRBD1. CDR1 and CDR2 from the germline V gene are MNHEY and SMNVEV (reference sequence). J lost 5 bases, V lost 5 bases, and 11 bases had no gene match. CDR3 length: 16 amino acids. CDR3 in amino acids: CASSRYRDRGGETQYF. The CDR3 nucleotides read TGTGCCAGCAGTCGCTACCGGGACAGGGGCGGGGAGACCCAGTACTTC.

Judged by abundance, this clonotype is medium-sized (0.01 to 0.1%). V usage is TRBV12-3 or TRBV12-4 and J usage is TRBJ2-3; 10 bases fit TRBD2. This CDR3 region has 14 residues. V was clipped by 6 bases and J by 4 bases; unmatched bases: 4. CDR3 protein: CASRQLAGSDTQYF. CDR3 coding DNA: TGTGCCAGCAGGCAACTAGCGGGATCAGATACGCAGTATTTT.

The V gene is TRBV29-1, the J gene TRBJ2-3, with 7 bases lining up with TRBD2. From germline, CDR1 is SQVTM and CDR2 ANQGSEA. The V gene end was trimmed by 1 base and the J gene end by 1 base; junction bases not matched to a gene: 5. This CDR3 spans 15 amino acids. The CDR3 spells CSVEGTGGGTDTQYF. CDR3 nucleotides: TGCAGCGTTGAAGGGACGGGGGGAGGCACAGATACGCAGTATTTT.

The chain carries TRBV6-1 and TRBJ2-6, with a weak D call TRBD1 (6 bases). Trimming took 5 bases from V and 0 from J, leaving 17 bases between them. The CDR3 is made up of 18 amino acids. CDR1 MNHNS and CDR2 SASEGT come from the germline V gene. CDR3 nucleotide sequence: TGTGCCAGCAGTCCGTACAGGGTAACTCTCTCTGGGGCCAACGTCCTGACTTTC. This translates into CASSPYRVTLSGANVLTF.

This clonotype was detected only a few times. The V and J genes are TRBV29-1 and TRBJ2-5, with no clear D. The CDR3 extends over 14 amino acids. Germline-derived CDR1 and CDR2 are SQVTM and ANQGSEA. Trimming pared 5 bases from V and 7 bases from J, leaving 20 bases between. The DNA for the CDR3 is TGCAGCGTTATAAAGGATCACCTTGACTGGACCCAGTACTTC. It specifies CSVIKDHLDWTQYF.

V is TRBV5-4 and J is TRBJ2-5, with 8 bases aligning to TRBD2. Trimming removed 3 bases from V and 2 bases from J; junction bases left unmatched: 6. CDR3 length equals 15 residues. Germline CDR1 SGHNT, CDR2 YYREEE (reference sequence). This CDR3 reads CASSSKTSEQETQYF. The CDR3 DNA reads TGTGCCAGCAGCTCCAAGACTAGCGAACAAGAGACCCAGTACTTC.

This clonotype was observed at least ten times. The CDR3 DNA reads TGTGCCATCAGGTTGACAGGGACTGGAAACACCATATATTTT. Encoded protein: CAIRLTGTGNTIYF. J is TRBJ1-3 and V is TRBV10-3, with TRBD1 identical over 7 bases. V lost 6 bases to trimming and J lost 2 bases; unmatched junction nucleotides: 4. The CDR3 consists of 14 residues. Per germline, CDR1 ENHRY and CDR2 SYGVKD.